This T cell receptor (beta chain) was found in a study of human T cells and chemical hapten exposure. Study conclusions and caveats: DPC sensitization left the count of TCRs above 1 in 1000 unchanged. Expanded TCRs grouped into significantly more large CDR3 similarity clusters than controls produced.

As to this clonotype: The antigen is not known.

Via MiXCR, TCRdb re-called the RACE reads, giving one row per CDR3 protein. The sample has around 150,000 distinct CDR3 sequences, 14% seen once; the top ten hold 1.5% to 2%. Time point: patch test 1, 2 weeks after DPC sensitization. As for treatment: therapeutic diphenylcyclopropenone sensitization with weekly scalp DPC. This CDR3 region has 15 residues. J was trimmed by 6 bases and V by 4 bases; bases with no gene match: 9. Germline V gene lookup returns CDR1 MRHNA and CDR2 SNTAGT. The TCR was taken from a woman aged 25-40 years with alopecia areata. Some clones in this sample may be carry-over from other donors' samples. Sample: whole blood, taken in connection with sensitization to the hapten diphenylcyclopropenone (DPC). The chain links TRBV6-4 to TRBJ2-4; 7 bases are a match to TRBD2. The CDR3 DNA reads as TGTGCCAGCAGTGTGGCTAGCGGAGATGGAAACATTCAGTACTTC. Protein sequence: CASSVASGDGNIQYF.